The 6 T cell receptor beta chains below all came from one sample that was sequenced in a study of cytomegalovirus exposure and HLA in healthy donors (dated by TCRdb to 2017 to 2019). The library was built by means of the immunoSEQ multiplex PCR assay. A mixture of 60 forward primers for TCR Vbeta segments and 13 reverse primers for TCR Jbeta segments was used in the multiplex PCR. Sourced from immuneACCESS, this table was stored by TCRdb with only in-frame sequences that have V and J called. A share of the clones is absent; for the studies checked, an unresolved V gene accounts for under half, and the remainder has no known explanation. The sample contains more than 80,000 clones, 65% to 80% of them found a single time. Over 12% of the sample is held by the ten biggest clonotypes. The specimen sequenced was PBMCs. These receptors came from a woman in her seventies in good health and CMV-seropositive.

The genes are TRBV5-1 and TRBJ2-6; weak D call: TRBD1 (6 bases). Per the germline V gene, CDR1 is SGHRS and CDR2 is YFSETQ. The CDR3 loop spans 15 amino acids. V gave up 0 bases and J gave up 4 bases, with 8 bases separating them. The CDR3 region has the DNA TGCGCCAGCAGCTTGGTGGGGACAGGGGCCAACGTCCTGACTTTC. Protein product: CASSLVGTGANVLTF.

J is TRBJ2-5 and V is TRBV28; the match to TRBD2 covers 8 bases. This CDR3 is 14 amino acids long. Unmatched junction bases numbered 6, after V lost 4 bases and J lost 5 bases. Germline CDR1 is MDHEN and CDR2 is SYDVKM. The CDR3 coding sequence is TGTGCCAGCAGTTACCGCGGGGGGCTTGAGACCCAGTACTTC. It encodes CASSYRGGLETQYF.

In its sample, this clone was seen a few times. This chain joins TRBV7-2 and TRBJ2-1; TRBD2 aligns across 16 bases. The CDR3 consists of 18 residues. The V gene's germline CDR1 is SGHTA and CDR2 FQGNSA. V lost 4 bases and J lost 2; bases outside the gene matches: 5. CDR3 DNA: TGTGCCAGCAGCTCCCCGGGACTAGCGGGGGGGCCCTACAATGAGCAGTTCTTC. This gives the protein CASSSPGLAGGPYNEQFF.

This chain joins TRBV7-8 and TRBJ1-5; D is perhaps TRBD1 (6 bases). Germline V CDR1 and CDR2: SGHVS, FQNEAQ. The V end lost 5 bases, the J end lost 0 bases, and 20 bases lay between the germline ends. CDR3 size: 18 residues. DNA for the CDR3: TGTGCCAGCAGCCCAAGGACAGCTTACACTTATAGCAATCAGCCCCAGCATTTT. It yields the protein CASSPRTAYTYSNQPQHF.

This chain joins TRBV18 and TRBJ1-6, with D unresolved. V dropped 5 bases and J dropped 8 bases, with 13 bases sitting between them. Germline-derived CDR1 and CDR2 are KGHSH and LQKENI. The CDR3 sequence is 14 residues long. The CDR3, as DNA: TGTGCCAGCTCAGGAGGTGGCGGGGATTCACCCCTCCACTTT. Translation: CASSGGGGDSPLHF.

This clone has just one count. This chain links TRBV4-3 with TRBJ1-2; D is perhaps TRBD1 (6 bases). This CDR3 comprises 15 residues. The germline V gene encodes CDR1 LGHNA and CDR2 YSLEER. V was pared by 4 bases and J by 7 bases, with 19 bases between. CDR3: CASSPTPQGRGGYTF. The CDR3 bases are TGCGCCAGCAGCCCGACCCCCCAGGGGAGAGGTGGCTACACCTTC.